The sample holds a few counts of the clone carrying this T cell receptor beta chain. This record belongs to a study of blood T cells in healthy people across ages. The use of a sample-barcoded 5' primer and a J-beta primer mix characterized a second PCR of roughly 6 to 11 cycles. In TCRdb, the 5' RACE reads were re-called with MiXCR into one record per CDR3 protein. The sample shows roughly 800,000 distinct CDR3 sequences, about three fifths of them seen only once. CDR3 size: 16 residues. Trimming shortened V by 0 bases and J by 0 bases, and 10 bases separated the two germline ends. Germline loops: CDR1 MNHEY, CDR2 SVGAGI.

The chain employs TRBV6-5 and TRBJ2-3, with D possibly TRBD2 on 5 matching bases. This receptor was identified in a man aged 25 to 40 in good health. Sequenced: blood. The CDR3 spells CASSYSRGISTDTQYF. The DNA for the CDR3 is TGTGCCAGCAGTTACTCGAGAGGGATCAGCACAGATACGCAGTATTTT.